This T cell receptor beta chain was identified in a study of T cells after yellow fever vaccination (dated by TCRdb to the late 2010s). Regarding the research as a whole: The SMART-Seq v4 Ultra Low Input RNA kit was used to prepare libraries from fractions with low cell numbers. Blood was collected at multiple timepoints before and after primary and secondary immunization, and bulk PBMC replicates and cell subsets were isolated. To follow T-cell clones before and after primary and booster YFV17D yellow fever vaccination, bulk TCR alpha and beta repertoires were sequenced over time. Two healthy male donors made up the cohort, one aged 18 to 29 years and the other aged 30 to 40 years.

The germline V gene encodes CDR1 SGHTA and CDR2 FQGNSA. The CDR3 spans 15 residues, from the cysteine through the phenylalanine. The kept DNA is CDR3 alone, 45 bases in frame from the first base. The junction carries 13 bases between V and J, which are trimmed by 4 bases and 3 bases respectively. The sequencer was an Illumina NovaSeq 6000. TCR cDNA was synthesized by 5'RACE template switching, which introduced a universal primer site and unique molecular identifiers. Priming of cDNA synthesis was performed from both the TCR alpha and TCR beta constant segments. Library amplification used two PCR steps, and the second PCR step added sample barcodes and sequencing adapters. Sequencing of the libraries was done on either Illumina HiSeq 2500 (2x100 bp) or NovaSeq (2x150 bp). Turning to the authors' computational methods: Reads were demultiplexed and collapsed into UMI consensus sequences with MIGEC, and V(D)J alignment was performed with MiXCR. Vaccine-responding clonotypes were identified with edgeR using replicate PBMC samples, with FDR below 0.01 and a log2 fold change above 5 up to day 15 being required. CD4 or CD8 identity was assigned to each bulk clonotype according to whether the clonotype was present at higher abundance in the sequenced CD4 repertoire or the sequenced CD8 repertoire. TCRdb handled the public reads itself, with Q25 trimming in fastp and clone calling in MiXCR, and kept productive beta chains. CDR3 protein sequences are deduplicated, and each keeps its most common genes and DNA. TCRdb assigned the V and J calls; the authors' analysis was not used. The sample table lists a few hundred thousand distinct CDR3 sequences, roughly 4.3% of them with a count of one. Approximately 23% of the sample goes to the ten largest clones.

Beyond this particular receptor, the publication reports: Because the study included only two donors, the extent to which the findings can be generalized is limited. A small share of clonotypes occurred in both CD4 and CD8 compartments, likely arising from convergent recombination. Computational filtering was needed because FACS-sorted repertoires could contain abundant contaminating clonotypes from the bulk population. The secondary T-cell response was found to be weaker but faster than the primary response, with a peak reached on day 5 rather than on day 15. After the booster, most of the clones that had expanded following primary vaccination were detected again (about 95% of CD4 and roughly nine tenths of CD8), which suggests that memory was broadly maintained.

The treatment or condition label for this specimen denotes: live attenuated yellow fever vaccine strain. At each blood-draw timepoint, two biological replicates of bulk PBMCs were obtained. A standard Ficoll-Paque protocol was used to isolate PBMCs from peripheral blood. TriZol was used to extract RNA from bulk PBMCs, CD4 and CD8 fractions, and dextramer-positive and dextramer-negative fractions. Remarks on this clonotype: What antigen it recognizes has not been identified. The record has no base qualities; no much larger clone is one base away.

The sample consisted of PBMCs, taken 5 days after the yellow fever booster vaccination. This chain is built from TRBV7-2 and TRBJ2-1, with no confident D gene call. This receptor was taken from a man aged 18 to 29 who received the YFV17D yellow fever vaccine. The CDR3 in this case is CASSSEWGNYNEQFF. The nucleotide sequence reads TGTGCCAGCAGCTCGGAGTGGGGAAACTACAATGAGCAGTTCTTC. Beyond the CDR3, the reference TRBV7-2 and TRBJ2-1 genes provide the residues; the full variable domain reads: GAGVSQSPSNKVTEKGKDVELRCDPISGHTALYWYRQSLGQGLEFLIYFQGNSAPDKSGLPSDRFSAERTGGSVSTLTIQRTQQEDSAVYLCASSSEWGNYNEQFFGPGTRLTVL.